Reported below is one T cell receptor (beta chain). Its target is unknown. This sample stems from a study of T cells in localized non-small cell lung cancer. Study-wide results and limits: The highest T cell clonality was in uninvolved adjacent lung, above tumor. There was an association of higher blood T cell density with longer overall survival. Sequencing involved a lone tumor region, leaving heterogeneity possible. Appearances in adjacent lung were noted for a median 57 of the top 100 tumor clones.

TCRdb keeps only in-frame clones here, not all; method: immunoSEQ multiplex PCR. The sample lists fewer than 90,000 clones; 80% were seen once. CDR1 and CDR2 (germline): SGDLS, YYNGEE. The CDR3 consists of 11 residues. V gave up 0 bases and J gave up 7 bases, with 4 bases separating them. The chain employs TRBV9 and TRBJ2-5; D not certain. This TCR was recovered from a man aged 40-75 years with stage II squamous cell lung carcinoma. This sample comprised PBMCs, obtained before any cancer treatment. DNA of the CDR3: TGTGCCAGCAGCGTAGGGGGGACCCAGTACTTC. It is translated as CASSVGGTQYF. Using reference TRBV9 and TRBJ2-5 for the parts outside the CDR3, the full variable domain is DSGVTQTPKHLITATGQRVTLRCSPRSGDLSVYWYQQSLDQGLQFLIQYYNGEERAKGNILERFSAQQFPDLHSELNLSSLELGDSALYFCASSVGGTQYFGPGTRLLVL.